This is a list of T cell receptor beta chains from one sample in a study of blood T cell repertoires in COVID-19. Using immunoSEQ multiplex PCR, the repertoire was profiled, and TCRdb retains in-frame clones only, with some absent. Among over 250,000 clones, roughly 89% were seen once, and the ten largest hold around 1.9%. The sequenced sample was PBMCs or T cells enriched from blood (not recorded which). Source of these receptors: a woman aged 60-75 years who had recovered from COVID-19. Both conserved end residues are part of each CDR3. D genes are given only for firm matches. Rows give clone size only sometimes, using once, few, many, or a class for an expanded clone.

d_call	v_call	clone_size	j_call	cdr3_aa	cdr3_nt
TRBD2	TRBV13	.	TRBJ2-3	CASSFDSGRASDTQYF	TGTGCCAGCAGCTTCGACAGCGGGAGGGCCTCAGATACGCAGTATTTT
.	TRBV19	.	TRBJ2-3	CASSIRLRSSTDTQYF	TGTGCCAGTAGTATTCGACTTCGGTCTAGCACAGATACGCAGTATTTT
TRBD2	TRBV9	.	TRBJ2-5	CASSVELAGEEGETQYF	TGTGCCAGCAGCGTAGAACTAGCGGGAGAGGAAGGAGAGACCCAGTACTTC
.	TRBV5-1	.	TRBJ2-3	CASSLGPRTNTDTQYF	TGCGCCAGCAGCTTGGGTCCGAGGACAAACACAGATACGCAGTATTTT
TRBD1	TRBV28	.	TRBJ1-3	CASSLTGGRGGNTIYF	TGTGCCAGCAGTCTGACAGGGGGCCGAGGTGGAAACACCATATATTTT
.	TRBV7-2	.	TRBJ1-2	CASSPRLAGPVGYTF	TGTGCCAGCAGCCCCCGGCTGGCGGGCCCCGTTGGCTACACCTTC
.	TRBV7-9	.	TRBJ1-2	CASSLDGTSYTF	TGTGCCAGCAGCCTAGATGGGACAAGCTACACCTTC
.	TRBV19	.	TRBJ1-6	CASRNGADRTSPLHF	TGTGCCAGTAGAAATGGGGCAGATAGGACTTCACCCCTCCACTTT
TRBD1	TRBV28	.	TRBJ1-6	CASRTYPGTDYNSPLHF	TGTGCCAGCAGGACATACCCAGGGACAGATTATAATTCACCCCTCCACTTT
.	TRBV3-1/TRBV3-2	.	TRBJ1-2	CASSQAPAQGYGYTF	TGTGCCAGCAGCCAAGCCCCGGCCCAGGGGTATGGCTACACCTTC
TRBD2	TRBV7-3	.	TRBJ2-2	CASSPTSGRSGELFF	TGTGCCAGCAGCCCGACTAGCGGGAGGTCTGGGGAGCTGTTTTTT
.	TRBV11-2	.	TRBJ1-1	CASSLGQASEAFF	TGTGCCAGCAGCTTAGGACAGGCCTCTGAAGCTTTCTTT
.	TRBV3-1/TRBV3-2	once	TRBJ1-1	CAAGGNTEAFF	TGTGCTGCCGGGGGAAACACTGAAGCTTTCTTT
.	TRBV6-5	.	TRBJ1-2	CASSYPGGGYTF	TGTGCCAGCAGTTACCCGGGGGGTGGCTACACCTTC
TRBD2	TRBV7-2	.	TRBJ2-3	CASSQTSGRGIDGTQYF	TGTGCCAGCAGCCAGACTAGCGGGAGGGGGATAGATGGTACGCAGTATTTT
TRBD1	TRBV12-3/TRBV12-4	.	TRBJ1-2	CASRRQGRDTF	TGTGCCAGCAGGCGACAGGGGAGGGACACCTTC
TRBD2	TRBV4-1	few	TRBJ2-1	CASSQGRLAGGTNEQFF	TGCGCCAGCAGCCAAGGGCGTCTAGCGGGAGGCACCAATGAGCAGTTCTTC
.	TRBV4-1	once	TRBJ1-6	CASSQWARNSPLHF	TGCGCCAGCAGCCAATGGGCCAGGAATTCACCCCTCCACTTT
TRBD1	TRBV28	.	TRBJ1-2	CASTRQGNYGYTF	TGTGCCAGCACCCGACAGGGGAACTATGGCTACACCTTC
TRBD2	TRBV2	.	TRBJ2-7	CASRGDGGGLAYEQYF	TGTGCCAGCAGGGGGGACGGAGGGGGACTAGCCTACGAGCAGTACTTC
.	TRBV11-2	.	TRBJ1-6	CASSLVISPLHF	TGTGCCAGCAGCTTAGTTATTTCACCCCTCCACTTT
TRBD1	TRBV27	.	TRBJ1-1	CASSSRTDRGGTEAFF	TGTGCCAGCAGCTCTAGGACAGACAGGGGGGGGACTGAAGCTTTCTTT
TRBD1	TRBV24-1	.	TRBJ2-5	CATSDLGPQGALQETQYF	TGTGCCACCAGTGATTTGGGTCCACAGGGGGCCCTACAAGAGACCCAGTACTTC
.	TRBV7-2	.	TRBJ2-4	CASSQRGHLAKNIQYF	TGTGCCAGCAGCCAAAGGGGACATCTAGCCAAAAACATTCAGTACTTC
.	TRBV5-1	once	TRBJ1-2	CASSALTGVTDYGYTF	TGCGCCAGCAGCGCCCTCACAGGAGTGACCGACTATGGCTACACCTTC
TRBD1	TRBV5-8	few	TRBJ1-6	CASRGVTGHNSPLHF	TGTGCCAGCAGGGGGGTGACAGGGCATAATTCACCCCTCCACTTT
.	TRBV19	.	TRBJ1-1	CASENMNTEAFF	TGTGCCAGTGAAAACATGAACACTGAAGCTTTCTTT